These 3 T cell receptor beta chains originate from one sample sequenced in a study of regulatory T cells in long-lasting Graves disease. Time point specified: persistent/refractory GD, antithyroid drugs over 5 years with positive TRAb. The authors made the TCR library using RNA they extracted from PBMCs. Combining iRepertoire HTBI primers with Arm-PCR of CDR3 regions, the authors built TCR beta libraries. TCRdb reprocessed the multiplex PCR reads via MiXCR and lists one record per CDR3 protein. The sample has about 470,000 distinct CDR3 sequences, about a fifth seen once. The sample was peripheral blood mononuclear cells (PBMCs), taken when the disease was refractory, from a patient treated with antithyroid drugs. These receptors were taken from a female donor with Graves disease.

This clonotype was observed at least ten times. This sequence joins TRBV18 and TRBJ2-5; TRBD1 aligns across 8 bases. Losses at the gene ends were 3 bases for V and 1 base for J; bases not matched to a gene: 1. Germline CDR1 reads KGHSH; CDR2 reads LQKENI. The length of the CDR3 is 14 residues. CDR3 sequence: CASSPTGVQETQYF. Here the CDR3 DNA reads TGTGCCAGCTCACCGACAGGGGTCCAAGAGACCCAGTACTTC.

The CDR3 reads CSARSGSAQETQYF. DNA of the CDR3: TGCAGTGCTAGAAGTGGTAGCGCACAAGAGACCCAGTACTTC. The chain employs TRBV20-1 and TRBJ2-5, with TRBD2 as a possible D gene (5 bases). Deletions cut 2 bases from V and 2 bases from J, with 12 bases between. Germline V gene data show CDR1 as DFQATT and CDR2 as SNEGSKA (reference sequence). The CDR3 has 14 residues.

A few counts support this clonotype. The rearrangement links TRBV24-1 to TRBJ2-5; D is perhaps TRBD1 (6 bases). Germline V gene lookup returns CDR1 KGHDR and CDR2 SFDVKD. The length of the CDR3 is 16 residues. The V end lost 0 bases, the J end lost 2 bases, and 12 bases lay between the germline ends. In DNA, the CDR3 is TGTGCCACCAGTGATTTGGGACTGAGGGGGCAAGAGACCCAGTACTTC. Translating it yields CATSDLGLRGQETQYF.